These T cell receptor beta chains were read from a single sample in a study of CD8 T cells in Susac syndrome. TCRdb reprocessed the immunoSEQ multiplex PCR reads with MiXCR, giving one entry per CDR3 protein. This repertoire shows 150,000 to 200,000 distinct CDR3 sequences, around 93% found once; its top ten account for roughly 0.15%. The sample was CD8+ T cells from PBMCs. Receptors were obtained from a human donor with Susac syndrome. The CDR3 runs from the conserved cysteine through the conserved F or W. The order of the fields is D gene, J gene, V gene, clone size, CDR3 DNA, CDR3 protein. A D gene is named only where the DNA matches it firmly. Not all rows give a size; the values are once, few, many and, for expanded clones, a class.

d_call: -; j_call: TRBJ2-3; v_call: TRBV28; clone_size: -; cdr3_nt: TGTGCCAGCAGTTTACGAGTTGGGCCTAGCACAGATACGCAGTATTTT; cdr3_aa: CASSLRVGPSTDTQYF
d_call: -; j_call: TRBJ1-3; v_call: TRBV30; clone_size: -; cdr3_nt: TGTGCCTGGACGGGTCTCTCTGGAAACACCATATATTTT; cdr3_aa: CAWTGLSGNTIYF
d_call: -; j_call: TRBJ1-1; v_call: TRBV7-9; clone_size: -; cdr3_nt: TGTGCCAGCAGCTTAGCGCAAGCGGACACTGAAGCTTTCTTT; cdr3_aa: CASSLAQADTEAFF
d_call: TRBD1; j_call: TRBJ1-5; v_call: TRBV6-5; clone_size: -; cdr3_nt: TGTGCCAGCGGGGACAGGGGAGGGCAGCCCCAGCATTTT; cdr3_aa: CASGDRGGQPQHF
d_call: TRBD2; j_call: TRBJ2-1; v_call: TRBV7-8; clone_size: -; cdr3_nt: TGTGCCAGCAGCTTAGGAGGCGGGGGGGCCTCCTACAATGAGCAGTTCTTC; cdr3_aa: CASSLGGGGASYNEQFF
d_call: TRBD1; j_call: TRBJ1-1; v_call: TRBV6-2/TRBV6-3; clone_size: -; cdr3_nt: TGTGCCAGCACTATGACAGGGGGGAACACTGAAGCTTTCTTT; cdr3_aa: CASTMTGGNTEAFF
d_call: TRBD2; j_call: TRBJ2-7; v_call: TRBV4-1; clone_size: -; cdr3_nt: TGCGCCAGCAGCCAACCTTTAGCGGGGGGAGAGGAGCAGTACTTC; cdr3_aa: CASSQPLAGGEEQYF
d_call: TRBD2; j_call: TRBJ2-7; v_call: TRBV29-1; clone_size: -; cdr3_nt: TGCAGCGTTGAACTACTAGCGGGGCTGTCCTACGAGCAGTACTTC; cdr3_aa: CSVELLAGLSYEQYF
d_call: TRBD1; j_call: TRBJ1-1; v_call: TRBV18; clone_size: -; cdr3_nt: TGTGCCAGCTCACCAAACAGGGGAGGGACTGAAGCTTTCTTT; cdr3_aa: CASSPNRGGTEAFF
d_call: -; j_call: TRBJ2-1; v_call: TRBV3-1; clone_size: -; cdr3_nt: TGTGCCAGCAGCCTAGAAAACAATGAGCAGTTCTTC; cdr3_aa: CASSLENNEQFF
d_call: -; j_call: TRBJ1-1; v_call: TRBV12-3/TRBV12-4; clone_size: -; cdr3_nt: TGTGCCAGCAGTTTAGGGTTTGTGGGGGCGCAGGCTTTCTTT; cdr3_aa: CASSLGFVGAQAFF
d_call: TRBD1; j_call: TRBJ1-5; v_call: TRBV6-5; clone_size: -; cdr3_nt: TGTGCCAGCAGTTCCTTAAGACGACAGGGGGCTTATAGAGGCAATCAGCCCCAGCATTTT; cdr3_aa: CASSSLRRQGAYRGNQPQHF
d_call: TRBD2; j_call: TRBJ2-7; v_call: TRBV19; clone_size: few; cdr3_nt: TGTGCCAGTAGTTCGTCTAGCGGGAGCTCCTACGAGCAGTACTTC; cdr3_aa: CASSSSSGSSYEQYF
d_call: -; j_call: TRBJ1-2; v_call: TRBV5-4; clone_size: -; cdr3_nt: TGTGCCAGCAGCTACCCAGGGGAGGGGAACTATGGCTACACCTTC; cdr3_aa: CASSYPGEGNYGYTF
d_call: -; j_call: TRBJ2-3; v_call: TRBV11-2; clone_size: -; cdr3_nt: TGTGCCAGCAGCTTAAACGGGCATACGCAGTATTTT; cdr3_aa: CASSLNGHTQYF
d_call: -; j_call: TRBJ2-1; v_call: TRBV20-1; clone_size: -; cdr3_nt: TGCAGTGCTAGAGTCCGCCAGGATGAGCAGTTCTTC; cdr3_aa: CSARVRQDEQFF
d_call: TRBD2; j_call: TRBJ2-1; v_call: TRBV3-1; clone_size: -; cdr3_nt: TGTGCCAGCAGCCAACGGTTTCTAGCGGACGTCTCCTACAATGAGCAGTTCTTC; cdr3_aa: CASSQRFLADVSYNEQFF
d_call: -; j_call: TRBJ2-1; v_call: TRBV13; clone_size: -; cdr3_nt: TGTGCCAGCAGCTTGGAGGGGGGAACCTACAATGAGCAGTTCTTC; cdr3_aa: CASSLEGGTYNEQFF
d_call: -; j_call: TRBJ1-1; v_call: TRBV7-8; clone_size: -; cdr3_nt: TGTGCCAGCAGCGATCGCCGGGACACGTTTCCAGCTTTCTTT; cdr3_aa: CASSDRRDTFPAFF
d_call: TRBD1; j_call: TRBJ2-7; v_call: TRBV30; clone_size: once; cdr3_nt: TGTGCCTGGACCGGGACAGCGCGCTACGAGCAGTACTTC; cdr3_aa: CAWTGTARYEQYF
d_call: -; j_call: TRBJ1-5; v_call: TRBV27; clone_size: -; cdr3_nt: TGTGCCAGCAGTAGCAGGGTGTATCAGCCCCAGCATTTT; cdr3_aa: CASSSRVYQPQHF
d_call: -; j_call: TRBJ1-5; v_call: TRBV7-8; clone_size: -; cdr3_nt: TGTGCCAGCAGCGCAGAGGGAGGGCAGCCCCAGCATTTT; cdr3_aa: CASSAEGGQPQHF
d_call: -; j_call: TRBJ2-3; v_call: TRBV20-1; clone_size: -; cdr3_nt: TGCAGTGCTCGGGACGCTTACACAGATACGCAGTATTTT; cdr3_aa: CSARDAYTDTQYF
d_call: -; j_call: TRBJ2-2; v_call: TRBV5-6; clone_size: -; cdr3_nt: TGTGCCAGCAGCTTGGGTAGTTCCGGGGAGCTGTTTTTT; cdr3_aa: CASSLGSSGELFF
d_call: -; j_call: TRBJ1-1; v_call: TRBV12-3/TRBV12-4; clone_size: -; cdr3_nt: TGTGCCAGCAGTTTAGGTGCGGTGAACACTGAAGCTTTCTTT; cdr3_aa: CASSLGAVNTEAFF
d_call: TRBD2; j_call: TRBJ2-1; v_call: TRBV3-1; clone_size: -; cdr3_nt: TGTGCCAGCAGCTTTACTCCTGGACTAGCGGGAGGGCCCAATGAGCAGTTCTTC; cdr3_aa: CASSFTPGLAGGPNEQFF
d_call: -; j_call: TRBJ1-2; v_call: TRBV6-6; clone_size: -; cdr3_nt: TGTGCCAGCCAGGACAGCGCATATGGCTACACCTTC; cdr3_aa: CASQDSAYGYTF
d_call: TRBD2; j_call: TRBJ2-1; v_call: TRBV7-2; clone_size: -; cdr3_nt: TGTGCCAGCAGACCTGGACTAGCGGAAATATTAGAGCAGTTCTTC; cdr3_aa: CASRPGLAEILEQFF
d_call: TRBD1; j_call: TRBJ2-2; v_call: TRBV2; clone_size: -; cdr3_nt: TGTGCCAGCAGTGAGGACAGGGAAAACACCGGGGAGCTGTTTTTT; cdr3_aa: CASSEDRENTGELFF
d_call: TRBD2; j_call: TRBJ2-2; v_call: TRBV7-2; clone_size: -; cdr3_nt: TGTGCCAGCAGCTGGGGGGGATCGGCCACCGGGGAGCTGTTTTTT; cdr3_aa: CASSWGGSATGELFF
d_call: TRBD2; j_call: TRBJ2-3; v_call: TRBV9; clone_size: -; cdr3_nt: TGTGCCAGCAGCGTCGCCGGGACTAGGAGCACAGATACGCAGTATTTT; cdr3_aa: CASSVAGTRSTDTQYF
d_call: TRBD1; j_call: TRBJ2-6; v_call: TRBV9; clone_size: once; cdr3_nt: TGTGCCAGCAGCGTAGCCCCACAGGGGGCGGATGGGGCCAACGTCCTGACTTTC; cdr3_aa: CASSVAPQGADGANVLTF
d_call: TRBD2; j_call: TRBJ2-7; v_call: TRBV20-1; clone_size: -; cdr3_nt: TGCAGTGCTAGCGGGCTAGCGGCGTCTTACGAGCAGTACTTC; cdr3_aa: CSASGLAASYEQYF
d_call: TRBD2; j_call: TRBJ2-7; v_call: TRBV12-3/TRBV12-4; clone_size: -; cdr3_nt: TGTGCCAGCAACCTCGGGGGGGCCTCCTACGAGCAGTACTTC; cdr3_aa: CASNLGGASYEQYF
d_call: -; j_call: TRBJ1-5; v_call: TRBV6-1; clone_size: -; cdr3_nt: TGTGCCAGCAGTGAATGGGGGGCCGATCAGCCCCAGCATTTT; cdr3_aa: CASSEWGADQPQHF
d_call: -; j_call: TRBJ1-5; v_call: TRBV14; clone_size: -; cdr3_nt: TGTGCCAGCAGCCAAGATGGCGAACCCCAGCATTTT; cdr3_aa: CASSQDGEPQHF
d_call: -; j_call: TRBJ2-5; v_call: TRBV10-3; clone_size: -; cdr3_nt: TGTGCCATCAGTGAGCCCCAAACTGACAGTGCGGAGACCCAGTACTTC; cdr3_aa: CAISEPQTDSAETQYF
d_call: TRBD1; j_call: TRBJ2-7; v_call: TRBV5-1; clone_size: -; cdr3_nt: TGCGCCAGCAGCAACTCCGGGACAGCGGACGAGCAGTACTTC; cdr3_aa: CASSNSGTADEQYF
d_call: TRBD2; j_call: TRBJ2-7; v_call: TRBV9; clone_size: few; cdr3_nt: TGTGCCAGCAGCGTAGGAGCTAGCGGGACCTACGAGCAGTACTTC; cdr3_aa: CASSVGASGTYEQYF
d_call: TRBD1; j_call: TRBJ1-1; v_call: TRBV12-3/TRBV12-4; clone_size: -; cdr3_nt: TGTGCCAGCCTAGAAAACAGGGGATCGTGGACTGAAGCTTTCTTT; cdr3_aa: CASLENRGSWTEAFF
d_call: TRBD2; j_call: TRBJ2-7; v_call: TRBV9; clone_size: -; cdr3_nt: TGTGCCAGCAGCGAGACTAGCGGACCCTACGAGCAGTACTTC; cdr3_aa: CASSETSGPYEQYF
d_call: TRBD2; j_call: TRBJ2-3; v_call: TRBV20-1; clone_size: -; cdr3_nt: TGCAGTGCTTCTCTTAGCGGGGGCGTCCCAGATACGCAGTATTTT; cdr3_aa: CSASLSGGVPDTQYF
d_call: TRBD2; j_call: TRBJ2-1; v_call: TRBV4-1; clone_size: once; cdr3_nt: TGCGCCAGCAGCCAAGACGAGCGGGACCGTAACAATGAGCAGTTCTTC; cdr3_aa: CASSQDERDRNNEQFF
d_call: -; j_call: TRBJ2-5; v_call: TRBV7-8; clone_size: -; cdr3_nt: TGTGCCAGCAGCTTAGCGCGAATAGCTGCCGGCGAGACCCAGTACTTC; cdr3_aa: CASSLARIAAGETQYF
d_call: -; j_call: TRBJ2-7; v_call: TRBV5-6; clone_size: -; cdr3_nt: TGTGCCAGCAGCTTGGGATGGGCCTACGAGCAGTACTTC; cdr3_aa: CASSLGWAYEQYF
d_call: -; j_call: TRBJ1-2; v_call: TRBV28; clone_size: -; cdr3_nt: TGTGCCAGCCATCAGGCTTCAAACTATGGCTACACCTTC; cdr3_aa: CASHQASNYGYTF
d_call: TRBD1; j_call: TRBJ2-2; v_call: TRBV6-1; clone_size: -; cdr3_nt: TGTGCCAGCAGTGAGGACAGGGCGAACACCGGGGAGCTGTTTTTT; cdr3_aa: CASSEDRANTGELFF
d_call: TRBD1; j_call: TRBJ2-7; v_call: TRBV30; clone_size: -; cdr3_nt: TGTGCCTGGATTGCGGGACAGGGGGCGGGGGAGCAGTACTTC; cdr3_aa: CAWIAGQGAGEQYF
d_call: -; j_call: TRBJ2-7; v_call: TRBV4-1; clone_size: -; cdr3_nt: TGCGCCAGCAGCCAAGATTCCAGGACAGTCGGGGAGCAGTACTTC; cdr3_aa: CASSQDSRTVGEQYF
d_call: -; j_call: TRBJ1-6; v_call: TRBV30; clone_size: -; cdr3_nt: TGTGCCTGCCGGGACACAAATTCACCCCTCCACTTT; cdr3_aa: CACRDTNSPLHF
d_call: -; j_call: TRBJ2-5; v_call: TRBV7-8; clone_size: -; cdr3_nt: TGTGCCAGCAGGGATCCTTGGGGAGAGACCCAGTACTTC; cdr3_aa: CASRDPWGETQYF
d_call: TRBD1; j_call: TRBJ2-7; v_call: TRBV7-6; clone_size: once; cdr3_nt: TGTGCCAGCAGCTTAGAGGGCAGGGGGCTTTGGTACGAGCAGTACTTC; cdr3_aa: CASSLEGRGLWYEQYF
d_call: -; j_call: TRBJ1-1; v_call: TRBV9; clone_size: -; cdr3_nt: TGTGCCAGCAGCGTAGAGGGACGAGGCACTGAAGCTTTCTTT; cdr3_aa: CASSVEGRGTEAFF
d_call: TRBD2; j_call: TRBJ2-1; v_call: TRBV5-1; clone_size: -; cdr3_nt: TGCGCCAGCAGCACCGGGACTAGCGGGGGGGAGCAGTTCTTC; cdr3_aa: CASSTGTSGGEQFF